This entry describes one T cell receptor (beta chain). No cognate antigen has been identified for it. No quality values exist for individual bases; no much larger clone is one base distant. The entry originates in a study of shared clonotypes between healthy human individuals (dated by TCRdb to between 2020 and 2021). At the level of the whole study: Three men and a couple of women, aged 18 to 49 years, made up the cohort. To estimate repertoire size and how much clonotype sharing occurs between individuals, the study deeply sequenced the blood TCR repertoires of about five healthy adults. Between about 0.85 and 9.5 billion PBMCs per donor were obtained by leukapheresis. For each donor, CD4 naive and CD4 memory were each run on three plates, CD8 naive on two plates, and CD8 memory on one plate. To increase sequencing depth and limit assay-specific biases, TCR repertoire library preparation and sequencing were carried out by different laboratories using diverse techniques. Broad study findings and their caveats: Rarefaction of sorted-subset datasets indicated incomplete sequencing despite the large sequencing depth. Because the study included a small number of donors, the genetic and exposure-history diversity represented was limited. Clonotypes shared by all four sorted-subset donors showed higher generation probabilities than non-shared clonotypes. Naive subsets generally had larger estimated clonotype richness than memory subsets did. Based on pairwise subsampling, the degree of clonotype sharing among donors was expected to be affected by sequencing depth. Sampling was restricted to blood, and TCR repertoires in tissues likely differ from the TCR repertoires found in blood. When a handful of donors were compared, the shared fraction of clonotypes was about 5% for naive CD4, roughly 3.4% for naive CD8, more than 2% for memory CD4, and less than 0.45% for memory CD8.

The donors were healthy, HIV-negative adults who had no recently reported acute infections or vaccinations. Every donor was a Caucasian adult residing in Nashville, Tennessee, USA. Magnetic negative selection was used to enrich CD4+ T cells, after which naive cells were positively selected on CD45RA and the negative fraction became the memory subset. Blood was collected by leukapheresis, and PBMCs were isolated by Ficoll-Histopaque density gradient centrifugation and then cryopreserved in liquid nitrogen vapor phase. Analytical flow cytometry was used to check the purity and quantity of every magnetically sorted T cell population. Each sorted fraction had its genomic DNA isolated and then quantified by UV absorbance on a Nanodrop 2000c. Using the deep immunoSEQ assay, multiplex PCR amplified TCR CDR3 regions from genomic DNA. Genomic DNA extracted from each cell subset was distributed evenly over all wells of several immunoSEQ 96-well plates, and each plate served as one replicate. For sorted subsets, around 200 ng genomic DNA, equal to 30,000 or so T cell genomes, was loaded into each replicate PCR. Purified libraries were measured with a Qubit 3.0 fluorometer, size-checked on a Bioanalyzer 2100, and measured again with the KAPA Library Quantification kit. Each immunoSEQ 96-well plate was sequenced on its own single-read 150-cycle Illumina NextSeq 550 flow cell. The authors processed their data as follows. Because only junctional sequences without quality scores were contained in the immunoSEQ output, filtering matching that applied to full-length reads could not be performed. To assign V/J genes and CDR3, sequences were annotated using PyIR, a Python wrapper for IgBLAST v1.9, with IMGT germline references. Reads were filtered out if the reads had weak V/J assignments (E-value above 1e-6), no CDR3, stop codons, out-of-frame junctions, or ambiguous translated residues. V3J clonotypes were defined by identical inferred V gene, J gene, and CDR3 amino acid sequence. To compute the percentage overlap between repertoires, the number of shared unique clonotypes was divided by the size of the smaller repertoire. RTK rarefaction, the Chao1 estimator, and Recon v2.1 estimates of unobserved clonotypes were used to assess repertoire richness. Generation probabilities were computed with OLGA for all TCRbeta clonotypes obtained by the gDNA method from a few donors. The table was pulled from immuneACCESS by TCRdb, which kept in-frame rearrangements only. Such tables lose some clones; where checked, under half of the loss comes from unresolved V genes, and the rest has no known cause. The V and J calls and clone size come from that table; D and trimming were worked out from the DNA. The sample table shows under 2,500,000 clones, and nearly 97% are seen once. The ten biggest clones cover more than 0.1% of the sample.

The germline V gene specifies MNHNS as CDR1 and SASEGT as CDR2. The CDR3 covers 12 residues, taking in both the cysteine and the phenylalanine. CDR3 DNA only is kept here, 36 bases in frame from base 1. V was cut back by 3 bases and J by 4 bases, leaving a gap of 6 bases between them. This TCR was recovered from a man aged 18-30 years in good health. The sequenced sample was naive CD4+ T cells sorted from blood. The cell subset or site label corresponds to: CD45RA+ positively selected. The chain was built from TRBV6-1 and TRBJ1-1; too little of a D gene remains to name it. Here the CDR3 is given as CASSDRITEAFF. The nucleotide sequence is given as TGTGCCAGCAGTGATAGGATCACTGAAGCTTTCTTT.